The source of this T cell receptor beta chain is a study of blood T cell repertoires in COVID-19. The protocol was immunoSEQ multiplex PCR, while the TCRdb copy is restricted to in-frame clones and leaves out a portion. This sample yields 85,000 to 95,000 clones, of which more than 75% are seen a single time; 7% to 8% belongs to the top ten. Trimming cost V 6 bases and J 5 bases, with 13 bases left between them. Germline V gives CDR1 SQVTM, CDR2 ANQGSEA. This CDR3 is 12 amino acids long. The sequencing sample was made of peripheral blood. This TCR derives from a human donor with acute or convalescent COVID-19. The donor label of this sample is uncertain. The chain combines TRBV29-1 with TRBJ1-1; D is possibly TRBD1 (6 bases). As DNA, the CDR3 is TGCAGCGTGGGACATGGGGGTACTGAAGCTTTCTTT. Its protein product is CSVGHGGTEAFF.